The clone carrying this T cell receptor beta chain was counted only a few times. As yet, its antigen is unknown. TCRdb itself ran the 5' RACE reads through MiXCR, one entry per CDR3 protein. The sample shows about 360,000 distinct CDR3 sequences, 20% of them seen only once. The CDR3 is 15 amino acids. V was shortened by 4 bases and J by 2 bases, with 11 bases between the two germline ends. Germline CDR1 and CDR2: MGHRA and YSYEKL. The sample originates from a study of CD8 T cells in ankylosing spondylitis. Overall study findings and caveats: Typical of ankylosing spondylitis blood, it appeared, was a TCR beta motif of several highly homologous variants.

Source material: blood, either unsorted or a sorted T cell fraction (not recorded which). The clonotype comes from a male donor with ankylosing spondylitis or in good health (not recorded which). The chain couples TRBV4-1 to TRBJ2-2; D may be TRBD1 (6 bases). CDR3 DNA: TGCGCCAGCAGCCCGGACAGTAGAAACACCGGGGAGCTGTTTTTT. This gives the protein CASSPDSRNTGELFF.